The rows below give T cell receptor beta chains drawn from one sample of a study of high-grade serous ovarian cancer treatment subgroups. Method: immunoSEQ multiplex PCR; TCRdb's copy keeps in-frame clones and lacks some. The repertoire consists of some 5,000 clones, with roughly 78% occurring once and the leading ten covering around 9.6%. Sequencing used tumor tissue. Receptors were obtained from a human donor with high-grade serous ovarian cancer. The CDR3 runs from the conserved cysteine through the conserved F or W. D genes are given only for firm matches. The size entry is marked missing in some rows and otherwise reads once, few, many or a size class.

TRBJ2-1 | - | once | TRBV6-1 | CASSEGEENEQFF | TGTGCCAGCAGTGAGGGAGAGGAAAATGAGCAGTTCTTC
TRBJ1-4 | - | - | TRBV13 | CASAPKGRLNEKLFF | TGTGCCAGCGCGCCTAAGGGGCGACTGAATGAAAAACTGTTTTTT
TRBJ2-7 | TRBD1 | - | TRBV7-8 | CASSLGTGLTSYEQYF | TGTGCCAGCAGCTTAGGGACAGGGTTGACCTCCTACGAGCAGTACTTC
TRBJ2-3 | - | - | TRBV27 | CASSFRGITQYF | TGTGCCAGCAGTTTTCGGGGGATTACGCAGTATTTT
TRBJ2-3 | - | few | TRBV9 | CASSVWGRPTDTQYF | TGTGCCAGCAGCGTTTGGGGGAGGCCCACAGATACGCAGTATTTT
TRBJ2-7 | TRBD1 | - | TRBV7-8 | CASRRDSSYEQYF | TGTGCCAGCAGACGGGACAGCTCCTACGAGCAGTACTTC
TRBJ1-5 | - | - | TRBV7-4 | CASSSRGQPQHF | TGTGCCAGCAGCTCCCGAGGTCAGCCCCAGCATTTT
TRBJ2-3 | - | few | TRBV7-8 | CASSPNSGPSTDTQYF | TGTGCCAGCAGCCCAAACTCGGGCCCTAGCACAGATACGCAGTATTTT
TRBJ2-7 | TRBD2 | - | TRBV5-6 | CASSLVLLAGGTYEQYF | TGTGCCAGCAGCTTGGTGCTACTAGCGGGAGGTACCTACGAGCAGTACTTC
TRBJ2-5 | - | - | TRBV7-2 | CASSFFGKETQYF | TGTGCCAGCAGCTTTTTTGGCAAAGAGACCCAGTACTTC
TRBJ1-3 | - | - | TRBV2 | CASGSDGNTIYF | TGTGCCAGCGGGAGCGACGGAAACACCATATATTTT
TRBJ2-7 | TRBD1 | - | TRBV4-3 | CASSQGQGNYEQYF | TGCGCCAGCAGCCAGGGACAGGGCAACTACGAGCAGTACTTC
TRBJ1-2 | - | - | TRBV10-3 | CAISETGWGYTF | TGTGCCATCAGTGAGACAGGGTGGGGCTACACCTTC
TRBJ2-3 | - | once | TRBV19 | CAPKARVFCTDTQYF | TGTGCCCCAAAGGCAAGGGTTTTTTGCACAGATACGCAGTATTTT
TRBJ2-2 | TRBD2 | - | TRBV5-4 | CASRTAGDPGELFF | TGTGCCAGCAGAACGGCGGGAGATCCCGGGGAGCTGTTTTTT
TRBJ1-2 | - | - | TRBV9 | CASSVWENYGYTF | TGTGCCAGCAGCGTCTGGGAGAACTATGGCTACACCTTC
TRBJ1-1 | TRBD1 | large | TRBV28 | CASSRDRVTEAFF | TGTGCCAGCAGCCGAGACAGGGTCACTGAAGCTTTCTTT
TRBJ2-3 | TRBD2 | - | TRBV4-1 | CASSPSGTSGNTDTQYF | TGCGCCAGCAGCCCCTCCGGGACTAGCGGGAACACAGATACGCAGTATTTT
TRBJ2-5 | - | - | TRBV6-1 | CASSPTGPVSQYF | TGTGCCAGCAGTCCGACAGGCCCGGTGTCCCAGTACTTC
TRBJ2-1 | TRBD1 | - | TRBV7-8 | CASSSGRQGTDEQFF | TGTGCCAGCAGCTCTGGAAGACAGGGTACCGATGAGCAGTTCTTC
TRBJ2-1 | - | - | TRBV6-1 | CATGGFRDNEQFF | TGTGCCACTGGAGGGTTCAGGGACAATGAGCAGTTCTTC
TRBJ2-1 | TRBD1 | - | TRBV6-4 | CASSRATGDGYNEQFF | TGTGCCAGCAGTCGCGCTACAGGGGACGGGTACAATGAGCAGTTCTTC
TRBJ2-5 | - | - | TRBV7-7 | CASSPIPGVQETQYF | TGTGCCAGCAGCCCGATCCCAGGGGTCCAAGAGACCCAGTACTTC
TRBJ1-5 | - | few | TRBV19 | CASTLRTGIPPQHF | TGTGCCAGTACCTTGAGAACAGGGATCCCACCCCAGCATTTT
TRBJ2-3 | TRBD2 | - | TRBV2 | CASSYGLAGADTQYF | TGTGCCAGCAGTTATGGCCTAGCGGGGGCAGATACGCAGTATTTT
TRBJ2-1 | TRBD1 | - | TRBV6-1 | CASRTTGFLSNEQFF | TGTGCCAGCAGAACGACAGGGTTTCTGAGCAATGAGCAGTTCTTC
TRBJ1-5 | - | - | TRBV15 | CATSRDKGYNQPQHF | TGTGCCACCAGCAGAGATAAAGGATACAATCAGCCCCAGCATTTT
TRBJ2-1 | - | - | TRBV30 | CAWSVKRGGTTHEQFF | TGTGCCTGGAGTGTAAAGAGGGGGGGAACTACCCATGAGCAGTTCTTC
TRBJ1-2 | TRBD1 | - | TRBV7-8 | CASSKSYRGGGYTF | TGTGCCAGCAGCAAATCCTACAGGGGAGGGGGCTACACCTTC
TRBJ2-7 | TRBD2 | - | TRBV4-1 | CASSQDDIGLVNAYEQYF | TGCGCCAGCAGCCAAGATGATATAGGACTAGTCAATGCCTACGAGCAGTACTTC
TRBJ1-6 | TRBD1 | - | TRBV7-9 | CASSSGQGFYNSPLHF | TGTGCCAGCAGCTCCGGACAGGGTTTCTATAATTCACCCCTCCACTTT
TRBJ2-3 | - | - | TRBV30 | CAWSVRGLRGDTQYF | TGTGCCTGGAGTGTTAGGGGCCTGCGGGGAGATACGCAGTATTTT
TRBJ2-5 | - | - | TRBV28 | CASSLSGGQETQYF | TGTGCCAGCAGTTTATCGGGGGGACAGGAGACCCAGTACTTC
TRBJ1-2 | - | - | TRBV28 | CASSLGGSDYGYTF | TGTGCCAGCAGCCTCGGGGGGTCCGACTATGGCTACACCTTC
TRBJ2-6 | - | few | TRBV6-4 | CASASDSGANVLTF | TGTGCCAGTGCCAGCGACTCTGGGGCCAACGTCCTGACTTTC
TRBJ2-1 | - | - | TRBV2 | CASSGGRGGEQFF | TGTGCCAGCAGTGGCGGACGGGGCGGTGAGCAGTTCTTC
TRBJ2-3 | - | once | TRBV29-1 | CSVGHVDADTQYF | TGCAGCGTCGGACATGTAGATGCAGATACGCAGTATTTT
TRBJ2-5 | TRBD1 | - | TRBV6-6 | CASSYWTGGLETQYF | TGTGCCAGCAGTTACTGGACAGGGGGCTTGGAGACCCAGTACTTC
TRBJ1-1 | - | once | TRBV9 | CASSGPVGFMNTEAFF | TGTGCCAGCAGCGGACCGGTAGGGTTTATGAACACTGAAGCTTTCTTT
TRBJ2-7 | - | - | TRBV5-5 | CASSPRDQGPYEQYF | TGTGCCAGCAGCCCCAGGGACCAGGGCCCCTACGAGCAGTACTTC
TRBJ2-1 | TRBD2 | - | TRBV27 | CASSLGGGGALNEQFF | TGTGCCAGCAGTTTAGGAGGCGGGGGGGCCCTTAATGAGCAGTTCTTC
TRBJ2-6 | - | few | TRBV28 | CASSLYPDSGANVLTF | TGTGCCAGCAGTTTATACCCAGACTCTGGGGCCAACGTCCTGACTTTC
TRBJ2-2 | - | - | TRBV27 | CASSLSRDLNTGELFF | TGTGCCAGCAGTCTCTCTAGGGACTTGAACACCGGGGAGCTGTTTTTT
TRBJ2-3 | - | - | TRBV5-1 | CASSLDGTATDTQYF | TGCGCCAGCAGCTTGGATGGGACCGCCACAGATACGCAGTATTTT
TRBJ2-5 | - | - | TRBV10-1 | CASSPSSGFQETQYF | TGCGCCAGCAGTCCTTCGTCCGGTTTCCAAGAGACCCAGTACTTC
TRBJ1-1 | - | - | TRBV2 | CASSEGPGARMMNTEAFF | TGTGCCAGCAGTGAGGGTCCGGGGGCGCGTATGATGAACACTGAAGCTTTCTTT
TRBJ2-1 | TRBD1 | - | TRBV4-1 | CASSGQGEATNEQFF | TGCGCCAGCAGCGGACAGGGGGAGGCTACGAATGAGCAGTTCTTC
TRBJ1-5 | - | - | TRBV28 | CASKTYSGNQPQHF | TGTGCCAGCAAGACATATTCAGGCAATCAGCCCCAGCATTTT
TRBJ1-4 | TRBD1 | few | TRBV10-3 | CAIGQGANEKLFF | TGTGCCATAGGACAGGGTGCAAATGAAAAACTGTTTTTT
TRBJ1-3 | - | - | TRBV4-1 | CASSQDHQSSGNTIYF | TGCGCCAGCAGCCAAGATCACCAGAGCTCTGGAAACACCATATATTTT
TRBJ2-1 | - | - | TRBV5-8 | CASSLTGWDNEQFF | TGTGCCAGCAGCTTGACAGGGTGGGACAATGAGCAGTTCTTC
TRBJ2-2 | - | - | TRBV7-2 | CASSSYSTGELFF | TGTGCCAGCAGCTCCTACTCCACCGGGGAGCTGTTTTTT
TRBJ1-2 | - | - | TRBV1 | CTSSQEDPAGNGYTF | TGCACCAGCAGCCAAGAAGACCCCGCAGGGAATGGCTACACCTTC
TRBJ1-1 | TRBD1 | - | TRBV29-1 | CSSTGGGDTEAFF | TGCAGCTCGACAGGGGGAGGGGACACTGAAGCTTTCTTT
TRBJ2-7 | TRBD2 | - | TRBV7-9 | CASSPRGGSSYEQYF | TGTGCCAGCAGCCCCCGGGGAGGGAGCAGTTACGAGCAGTACTTC